This passage covers 23 T cell receptor beta chains from one sample sequenced in a study of cytomegalovirus exposure and HLA in healthy donors. 60 Vbeta and 13 Jbeta primers were used in PCR. Libraries were prepared by immunoSEQ multiplex PCR; TCRdb keeps only in-frame clonotypes and omits some of them. The sample lists a few hundred thousand clones, about 83% occurring once. The sequencing sample was made of PBMCs. These receptors were taken from a woman in her thirties or forties in good health and CMV-seropositive.

The J gene is TRBJ1-6, the V gene TRBV6-1; D gene ambiguous. Trimming cost V 6 bases and J 3 bases, with 12 bases left between them. Germline CDR1 MNHNS, CDR2 SASEGT. The CDR3 consists of 15 residues. The CDR3: CASRAVRDYNSPLHF. The CDR3 nucleotides are TGTGCCAGCAGGGCTGTGCGGGACTATAATTCACCCCTCCACTTT.

The rearrangement uses TRBV18 and TRBJ1-5, with D unresolved. The germline V gene has CDR1 KGHSH and CDR2 LQKENI. The CDR3 extends over 13 amino acids. Between the trimmed V and J ends, which lost 3 bases and 5 bases, there was a span of 8 bases. The CDR3 coding sequence is TGTGCCAGCTCACCGGGTCGGGATCAGCCCCAGCATTTT. This gives the protein CASSPGRDQPQHF.

This clone was counted between two and nine times. The CDR3, as DNA: TGTGCCAGCTCACTCCCCGGGACAGAGAGCGCCGAGCAGTACTTC. Its protein is CASSLPGTESAEQYF. The chain couples TRBV18 to TRBJ2-7; 7 bases match TRBD1. Germline V gives CDR1 KGHSH, CDR2 LQKENI. V lost 4 bases to trimming and J lost 6 bases; unmatched junction nucleotides: 12. The length of the CDR3 is 15 residues. Full variable domain (missing parts from reference TRBV18 and TRBJ2-7): NAGVMQNPRHLVRRRGQEARLRCSPMKGHSHVYWYRQLPEEGLKFMVYLQKENIIDESGMPKERFSAEFPKEGPSILRIQQVVRGDSAAYFCASSLPGTESAEQYFGPGTRLTVT.

This chain uses TRBV2 with TRBJ2-2; 14 nucleotides line up with TRBD2. The CDR3 length is 17 residues. The ends lost 4 bases at V and 5 bases at J; junction bases unmatched: 6. Germline V gene data show CDR1 as SNHLY and CDR2 as FYNNEI. CDR3 residues: CASSVGTSGRGTGELFF. CDR3 nucleotides: TGTGCCAGCAGTGTGGGGACTAGCGGGAGAGGGACCGGGGAGCTGTTTTTT.

The chain employs TRBV5-1 and TRBJ1-1; 7 bases match TRBD1. The CDR3 length is 15 residues. Trimming cost V 4 bases and J 7 bases; bases outside gene matches: 13. Germline assignment: CDR1 SGHRS and CDR2 YFSETQ. The CDR3 loop is CASSADRAGGNEAFF. CDR3 in DNA: TGCGCCAGCAGCGCCGACAGGGCGGGGGGAAATGAAGCTTTCTTT.

The rearrangement uses TRBV7-6 and TRBJ2-6; D uncertain. Per the germline V gene, CDR1 is SGHVS and CDR2 is FNYEAQ. This CDR3 comprises 15 residues. V lost 2 bases, J lost 0 bases, and 5 bases lay in between. The CDR3 DNA reads as TGTGCCAGCAGCTTAACTCTCTCTGGGGCCAACGTCCTGACTTTC. Protein sequence: CASSLTLSGANVLTF.

The gene calls are TRBV9 and TRBJ2-1; 10 nucleotides agree with TRBD2. Germline V CDR1 and CDR2: SGDLS, YYNGEE. The CDR3 consists of 15 residues. V gave up 3 bases and J gave up 4 bases; unmatched junction bases: 4. The CDR3, as DNA: TGTGCCAGCAGCGGGACTAGCGGCCTATACAATGAGCAGTTCTTC. It yields the protein CASSGTSGLYNEQFF. The full variable domain, its missing parts supplied by reference TRBV9 and TRBJ2-1, is DSGVTQTPKHLITATGQRVTLRCSPRSGDLSVYWYQQSLDQGLQFLIQYYNGEERAKGNILERFSAQQFPDLHSELNLSSLELGDSALYFCASSGTSGLYNEQFFGPGTRLTVL.

This clone was counted only a few times. The CDR3 DNA reads as TGTGCCAGCGCAGGGGTCTACGAAAAACTGTTTTTT. Protein product: CASAGVYEKLFF. This chain connects TRBV28 to TRBJ1-4; weak D call: TRBD1 (6 bases). Trimming removed 8 bases at V and 8 bases at J, with 12 bases between. The CDR3 runs to 12 residues. From germline, CDR1 is MDHEN and CDR2 SYDVKM.

CDR3 in amino acids: CASSTTVEAFF. The CDR3 DNA sequence: TGTGCCAGCTCAACCACAGTTGAAGCTTTCTTT. The J gene is TRBJ1-1, the V gene TRBV18; D remains unclear. The germline V gene has CDR1 KGHSH and CDR2 LQKENI. The CDR3 is 11 amino acids. Trimming removed 5 bases at V and 7 bases at J, with 8 bases between.

The chain uses TRBV5-6 and TRBJ2-4; no clear D gene. The CDR3 consists of 16 residues. V gave up 0 bases and J gave up 0 bases, with 10 bases separating them. Germline V gives CDR1 SGHDT, CDR2 YYEEEE. CDR3 DNA sequence: TGTGCCAGCAGCTTGGAAGCCCCGCTAGCCAAAAACATTCAGTACTTC. Its translation is CASSLEAPLAKNIQYF.

The chain carries TRBV6-5 and TRBJ2-1; the match to TRBD2 covers 14 bases. CDR1 and CDR2 (germline): MNHEY, SVGAGI. The V segment lost 6 bases and the J segment 10 bases; nucleotides outside the gene matches: 5. This CDR3 contains 14 residues. The CDR3 nucleotides are TGTGCCAGCAGCGGGACTAGCGGGAGACGGGAGCAGTTCTTC. It encodes CASSGTSGRREQFF.

The rearrangement uses TRBV11-2 and TRBJ2-7; TRBD1 is a possible D gene (6 bases). The V end lost 0 bases, the J end lost 4 bases, and 10 bases lay between the germline ends. Germline CDR1 reads SGHAT; CDR2 reads FQNNGV. The CDR3 loop spans 14 amino acids. CDR3 loop: CASSLDRGTYEQYF. In nucleotides, the CDR3 is TGTGCCAGCAGCTTAGACAGGGGCACGTACGAGCAGTACTTC.

The rearrangement uses TRBV11-2 and TRBJ2-7, with D maybe TRBD2 (7 bases). V was clipped by 7 bases and J by 5 bases, with 15 bases between them. In germline, CDR1 is SGHAT, CDR2 FQNNGV. This CDR3 comprises 13 residues. The CDR3 loop is CASNSWGGNEQYF. DNA for the CDR3: TGTGCCAGCAACTCATGGGGGGGCAACGAGCAGTACTTC. The whole variable domain, filled in from reference TRBV11-2 and TRBJ2-7, reads EAGVAQSPRYKIIEKRQSVAFWCNPISGHATLYWYQQILGQGPKLLIQFQNNGVVDDSQLPKDRFSAERLKGVDSTLKIQPAKLEDSAVYLCASNSWGGNEQYFGPGTRLTVT.

This chain uses TRBV6-1 with TRBJ2-2; 7 positions match TRBD2. Germline values: CDR1 MNHNS, CDR2 SASEGT. This CDR3 spans 15 amino acids. Trimming cost V 11 bases and J 4 bases; bases outside gene matches: 13. The CDR3: CAGWGEGRSTGELFF. The CDR3 bases are TGTGCCGGATGGGGGGAGGGCCGTAGCACCGGGGAGCTGTTTTTT.

This rearrangement joins TRBV28 to TRBJ2-1; possibly TRBD1 for D (5 bases). Germline CDR1 reads MDHEN; CDR2 reads SYDVKM. The CDR3 length is 11 residues. V gave up 3 bases and J gave up 9 bases, with 6 bases separating them. The CDR3 protein is CASSFRGEQFF. CDR3 in DNA: TGTGCCAGCAGTTTTAGGGGTGAGCAGTTCTTC.

This chain links TRBV11-2 with TRBJ2-7, with D perhaps matching TRBD1 (5 bases). Germline V gene data show CDR1 as SGHAT and CDR2 as FQNNGV. Deletions cut 2 bases from V and 2 bases from J, with 7 bases between. This CDR3 contains 13 residues. CDR3 amino acids: CASSLTRAYEQYF. The CDR3 DNA sequence: TGTGCCAGCAGCTTAACCAGGGCCTACGAGCAGTACTTC.

This chain joins TRBV6-6 and TRBJ2-3; weak D call: TRBD2 (6 bases). Trimming removed 6 bases at V and 3 bases at J, with 16 bases between. The CDR3 has 15 amino acids. The germline gives CDR1 MNHNY, CDR2 SVGAGI (reference sequence). CDR3 region: CASSVSGGGTDTQYF. The CDR3 coding sequence is TGTGCCAGCAGCGTCTCCGGGGGAGGTACAGATACGCAGTATTTT.

The chain recombines TRBV15 with TRBJ2-7, with 7 bases identical to TRBD1. The germline V gene has CDR1 LNHNV and CDR2 YYDKDF (reference sequence). J was trimmed by 7 bases and V by 3 bases; bases with no gene match: 9. The CDR3 loop spans 14 amino acids. DNA for the CDR3: TGTGCCACCAGCAGTGGTACAGGGGTGAATGAGCAGTACTTC. Amino acid sequence: CATSSGTGVNEQYF.

This chain links TRBV18 with TRBJ1-2; 7 bases are shared with TRBD1. V shed 1 base, J shed 8 bases, and the junction held 10 bases outside the gene matches. This CDR3 comprises 15 residues. Germline V gene lookup returns CDR1 KGHSH and CDR2 LQKENI. The CDR3, as DNA: TGTGCCAGCTCACCACAGGGGGCAGCGTTAGCGGGCTACACCTTC. Its protein is CASSPQGAALAGYTF.

The chain carries TRBV9 and TRBJ2-1, with D possibly matching TRBD2 (6 bases). The CDR3 spans 16 residues. Trimming left V 4 bases short and J 3 bases short, with 17 bases between. Per germline, CDR1 SGDLS and CDR2 YYNGEE. The CDR3 is CASSPSAGLFYNEQFF. CDR3 bases: TGTGCCAGCAGCCCGTCTGCGGGACTGTTCTACAATGAGCAGTTCTTC.

This clone was counted only a few times. The chain employs TRBV30 and TRBJ2-7, with 8 bases lining up with TRBD2. CDR3 length equals 13 residues. Germline assignment: CDR1 GTSNPN and CDR2 SVGIG (reference sequence). V was clipped by 0 bases and J by 7 bases; unmatched bases: 5. CDR3 nucleotide sequence: TGTGCCTGGAGTGTACTGCGGGAGGAAGAGCAGTACTTC. Its translation is CAWSVLREEEQYF.

The gene calls are TRBV7-2 and TRBJ2-5; a weak D match, TRBD2 (6 bases). Germline V lookup: CDR1 SGHTA, CDR2 FQGNSA. Trimming took 5 bases from V and 4 from J, leaving 17 bases between them. The length of the CDR3 is 15 residues. CDR3 sequence reads: CASSQAGTAGETQYF. The CDR3 DNA follows: TGTGCCAGCAGCCAGGCCGGGACTGCTGGAGAGACCCAGTACTTC.

In regard to this clone: Other DNA sequences in this specimen translate into the identical CDR3. The chain has TRBV5-1 and TRBJ1-1, with 7 bases matching TRBD1. Germline V CDR1 and CDR2: SGHRS, YFSETQ. J gave up 5 bases and V 6 bases, and 13 bases lay outside the gene matches. The CDR3 runs to 15 residues. The chain's CDR3 is CASTSLTDRVTEAFF. CDR3 DNA sequence: TGCGCCAGCACTTCCTTAACCGACAGGGTTACTGAAGCTTTCTTT.